This T cell receptor (beta chain) stems from a study of T cells after yellow fever vaccination. The study made its TCR cDNA through 5'RACE template switching. That step introduced a universal primer site along with UMIs. TCRdb reprocessed the 5' RACE reads with MiXCR, giving one entry per CDR3 protein. Found here are approximately 330,000 distinct CDR3 sequences, over 4% of them singletons; the top ten hold under 30%. Germline V lookup: CDR1 DFQATT, CDR2 SNEGSKA (reference sequence). The CDR3 has 18 amino acids. V was cut by 0 bases and J by 9 bases, with 27 bases left in between. Points from the study as a whole: Reappearance after the booster was observed for most primary-vaccination clones (about 95% CD4, over 70% CD8).

Worth noting for this clonotype: The target antigen is unknown.

The sample consisted of PBMCs, taken 5 days after the yellow fever booster vaccination. The chain links TRBV20-1 to TRBJ2-1; D remains unclear. The source is a man between 18 and 29 years old who received the YFV17D yellow fever vaccine. CDR3 bases: TGCAGTGCTAGAGATGAGATGGCCATGGCAGGCTCAGTTTTTGAGCAGTTCTTC. Protein: CSARDEMAMAGSVFEQFF.